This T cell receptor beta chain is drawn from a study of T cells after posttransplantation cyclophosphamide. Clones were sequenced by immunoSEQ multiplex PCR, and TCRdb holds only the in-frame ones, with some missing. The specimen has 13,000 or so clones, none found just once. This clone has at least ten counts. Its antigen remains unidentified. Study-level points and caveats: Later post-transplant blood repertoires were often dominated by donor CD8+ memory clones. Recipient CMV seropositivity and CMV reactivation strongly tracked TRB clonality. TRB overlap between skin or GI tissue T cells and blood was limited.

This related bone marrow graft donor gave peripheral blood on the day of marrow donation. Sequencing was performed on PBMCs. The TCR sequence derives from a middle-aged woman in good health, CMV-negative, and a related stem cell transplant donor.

CDR3 amino acids: CVMGCIQGNSPLHF. The CDR3 coding sequence is TGTGTCATGGGCTGTATCCAGGGGAATTCACCCCTCCACTTT. The chain couples TRBV6-5 to TRBJ1-6; possible D gene TRBD1, 6 bases. CDR1 MNHEY and CDR2 SVGAGI come from the germline V gene. CDR3 size: 14 residues.